The clone carrying this T cell receptor beta chain was detected only a few times. The data belong to a study of blood T cell repertoires in COVID-19. About the study: PBMCs, B-cell-depleted T cells, or T cells provided the cDNA or gDNA that made up the material.

The repertoire was sequenced with immunoSEQ multiplex PCR; TCRdb's copy has only in-frame clones and lacks some. The table shows some 300,000 clones, with over 80% occurring only once. The receptor comes from a woman in her forties or fifties with active or convalescent COVID-19. The specimen sequenced was peripheral blood.

CDR3 amino acids: CASRLPGLGTDTQYF. The CDR3 DNA reads as TGTGCCAGCAGACTTCCGGGACTTGGCACAGATACGCAGTATTTT. The rearrangement joins TRBV27 to TRBJ2-3, with D possibly matching TRBD2 (6 bases). Germline lookup yields CDR1 MNHEY and CDR2 SMNVEV (reference sequence). The CDR3 has 15 amino acids. V lost 6 bases and J 1 base, leaving 14 bases between the germline ends.